The 20 T cell receptor beta chains below were found in one sample sequenced in a study of T-cell reconstitution after alpha-beta-depleted transplantation in children. A TCRbeta library incorporating unique molecular identifiers was prepared. From the PCR reads, TCRdb called clonotypes with MiXCR, one entry per CDR3 protein. The sample includes some 400,000 distinct CDR3 sequences, roughly 20% of them seen just once. The material was PBMCs from the stem cell graft donor, obtained from the stem cell graft. These receptors came from a human donor who donated a stem cell graft to a child with acute myeloid leukemia.

A few counts support this clonotype. The rearrangement uses TRBV20-1 and TRBJ2-1, with 15 bases identical to TRBD2. There are 15 residues in the CDR3. Trimming removed 7 bases from V and 10 bases from J; junction bases left unmatched: 11. Germline loops: CDR1 DFQATT, CDR2 SNEGSKA (reference sequence). CDR3 coding DNA: TGCAGTGTTTACGGCTGGACTAGCGGGAGGGGAGAGCAGTTCTTC. Encoded protein: CSVYGWTSGRGEQFF.

This clonotype occurred a few times. The V gene is TRBV29-1, the J gene TRBJ1-1; 11 nucleotides align to TRBD1. The CDR3 has 14 amino acids. Looked up from germline, CDR1 is SQVTM and CDR2 is ANQGSEA. Unmatched junction bases numbered 7, after V lost 6 bases and J lost 4 bases. CDR3 loop: CSVGPGTGGTEAFF. CDR3 DNA: TGCAGCGTCGGACCCGGGACAGGGGGCACTGAAGCTTTCTTT.

In this sample, this clonotype turned up many times. J is TRBJ2-1 and V is TRBV18; D gene unclear. The germline gives CDR1 KGHSH, CDR2 LQKENI. Trimming stripped 8 bases from V and 6 bases from J, with 11 bases between. CDR3 length: 12 amino acids. CDR3 amino acids: CASSPLGNEQFF. In DNA form, the CDR3 reads TGTGCCAGCAGCCCCTTAGGCAATGAGCAGTTCTTC.

This clonotype was observed a few times. The chain has TRBV11-2 and TRBJ2-2; D perhaps matches TRBD2 (6 bases). Between the trimmed V and J ends, which lost 1 base and 8 bases, there was a span of 8 bases. Germline lookup yields CDR1 SGHAT and CDR2 FQNNGV. The CDR3 is made up of 13 amino acids. The CDR3 nucleotides read TGTGCCAGCAGCTTAGGTAGCGGTGGGGAGCTGTTTTTT. Protein product: CASSLGSGGELFF.

The chain has TRBV6-1 and TRBJ2-5, with D perhaps TRBD1 (5 bases). V was trimmed by 5 bases and J by 1 base, leaving 8 bases between them. This CDR3 has 13 amino acids. Germline lookup yields CDR1 MNHNS and CDR2 SASEGT. Here the CDR3 DNA reads TGTGCCAGCAGTCAAGACAGCCAAGAGACCCAGTACTTC. Amino acids: CASSQDSQETQYF.

This sequence joins TRBV11-1 and TRBJ2-7; 9 nucleotides line up with TRBD1. V lost 5 bases and J lost 3; bases outside the gene matches: 17. The CDR3 totals 18 residues. Germline V gene data show CDR1 as SGHAT and CDR2 as FQDESV (reference sequence). CDR3: CASSDPNDPGQGDYEQYF. DNA of the CDR3: TGTGCCAGCAGCGATCCGAATGACCCGGGACAGGGTGACTACGAGCAGTACTTC.

This chain connects TRBV18 to TRBJ2-7; the D gene is possibly TRBD1 (5 bases). The ends were cut back, 3 bases at V and 0 bases at J, with 12 bases in the middle. Germline V lookup: CDR1 KGHSH, CDR2 LQKENI. The CDR3 runs 15 residues. For the CDR3, the DNA is TGTGCCAGCTCACCTCAGGGTCGCATCTCCTACGAGCAGTACTTC. Encoded protein: CASSPQGRISYEQYF.

The rearrangement links TRBV5-1 to TRBJ2-1, with 13 bases that match TRBD2. The CDR3 runs 16 residues. Germline CDR1 reads SGHRS; CDR2 reads YFSETQ. Trimming took 4 bases from V and 10 from J; bases not matched to a gene: 11. The CDR3, as DNA: TGCGCCAGCAGCAATAAAGGACTAGCGGGAGTATTGGAGCAGTTCTTC. Translating gives CASSNKGLAGVLEQFF.

As regards this clonotype: Germline is not matched at one junction end, which may reflect a read error. V gene TRBV11-2 combines with J gene TRBJ2-3, with 12 bases matching TRBD1. The CDR3 totals 15 residues. The germline V gene has CDR1 SGHAT and CDR2 FQNNGV. CDR3: CASGMGQGATDAQYF. In nucleotides, the CDR3 is TGTGCCAGCGGAATGGGACAGGGGGCAACAGATGCGCAGTATTTT.

The CDR3 here is CSVARTGGGYGYTF. Here the CDR3 DNA reads TGCAGCGTTGCTCGGACAGGGGGTGGCTATGGCTACACCTTC. The chain couples TRBV29-1 to TRBJ1-2, with 10 bases matching TRBD1. The V and J ends lost 4 bases and 4 bases, in that order; junction bases with no gene match: 6. The CDR3 consists of 14 residues. The germline V gene has CDR1 SQVTM and CDR2 ANQGSEA. The full variable domain, in which reference TRBV29-1 and TRBJ1-2 provide the parts outside the CDR3, is SAVISQKPSRDICQRGTSLTIQCQVDSQVTMMFWYRQQPGQSLTLIATANQGSEATYESGFVIDKFPISRPNLTFSTLTVSNMSPEDSSIYLCSVARTGGGYGYTFGSGTRLTVV.

This clonotype has more than one count but fewer than ten. V usage is TRBV25-1 and J usage is TRBJ2-7, with TRBD2 identical over 8 bases. The CDR3 length is 14 residues. The ends lost 4 bases at V and 0 bases at J; junction bases unmatched: 2. Germline V lookup: CDR1 MGHDK, CDR2 SYGVNS. CDR3 protein: CASSGLANSYEQYF. The DNA for the CDR3 is TGTGCCAGCAGTGGACTAGCGAACTCCTACGAGCAGTACTTC.

In this sample, this clonotype turned up a few times. This chain joins TRBV12-3 or TRBV12-4 and TRBJ2-1; D ambiguous. The CDR3 runs to 12 residues. V was clipped by 6 bases and J by 9 bases, with 12 bases between them. The CDR3 DNA reads as TGTGCCAGCAGCTCGGACGTCGGTGAGCAGTTCTTC. Its protein is CASSSDVGEQFF.

This chain links TRBV10-3 with TRBJ2-7; 8 nucleotides align to TRBD1. V dropped 4 bases and J dropped 2; count of bases not matched to a gene: 10. There are 16 residues in the CDR3. Germline assignment: CDR1 ENHRY and CDR2 SYGVKD. The CDR3 nucleotides are TGTGCCATCAGTGGCAACACAGGGGGGATCACCTACGAGCAGTACTTC. It specifies CAISGNTGGITYEQYF.

The chain recombines TRBV20-1 with TRBJ1-1; D is unclear. CDR1 and CDR2 from the germline V gene are DFQATT and SNEGSKA (reference sequence). CDR3 size: 16 residues. Trimming removed 0 bases from V and 0 bases from J, with 14 bases in between. The CDR3 nucleotides read TGCAGTGCTAGAGACACGAGGAGAGGGATGAACACTGAAGCTTTCTTT. This gives the protein CSARDTRRGMNTEAFF.

The gene calls are TRBV28 and TRBJ2-1, with D possibly matching TRBD1 (6 bases). Trimming took off 3 bases at V and 2 bases at J, with 14 bases between the two ends. CDR3 length: 16 amino acids. The germline V gene encodes CDR1 MDHEN and CDR2 SYDVKM. The CDR3 sequence is CASSFDRRRPYNEQFF. The CDR3 DNA sequence: TGTGCCAGCAGTTTTGACAGGCGTCGGCCCTACAATGAGCAGTTCTTC.

The V and J genes are TRBV20-1 and TRBJ1-4, with TRBD1 as a possible D gene (6 bases). The V end lost 3 bases, the J end lost 2 bases, and 7 bases lay between the germline ends. The CDR3 contains 13 residues. CDR1 and CDR2 (germline): DFQATT, SNEGSKA (reference sequence). CDR3 protein: CSARDSTNEKLFF. CDR3 DNA: TGCAGTGCTAGGGACAGCACTAATGAAAAACTGTTTTTT.

The chain joins TRBV18 to TRBJ2-7; possibly TRBD2 for D (5 bases). This CDR3 spans 14 amino acids. Trimming took off 1 base at V and 4 bases at J, with 11 bases between the two ends. Germline V lookup: CDR1 KGHSH, CDR2 LQKENI. CDR3 amino acids: CASSPRAPGYEQYF. The CDR3 coding sequence is TGTGCCAGCTCACCACGGGCCCCGGGGTACGAGCAGTACTTC.

Only one count was recorded for this clonotype. The chain employs TRBV27 and TRBJ2-3; 8 bases match TRBD1. Germline CDR1 is MNHEY and CDR2 is SMNVEV (reference sequence). The length of the CDR3 is 15 residues. The V and J ends lost 6 bases and 3 bases, in that order; junction bases with no gene match: 8. For the CDR3, the DNA is TGTGCCAGCAGCCGTCGGACAGGGATGACAGATACGCAGTATTTT. Translated, it gives CASSRRTGMTDTQYF.

The table lists this clonotype with a few counts. The V gene is TRBV2, the J gene TRBJ2-3; 7 nucleotides line up with TRBD1. The CDR3 is made up of 14 amino acids. Germline V gene lookup returns CDR1 SNHLY and CDR2 FYNNEI. With V trimmed by 4 bases and J by 2 bases, 3 bases remained unmatched. CDR3 nucleotides: TGTGCCAGCAGTGTACAGGGGATCACAGATACGCAGTATTTT. Translation gives CASSVQGITDTQYF.

This chain links TRBV4-1 with TRBJ2-3; a possible D gene is TRBD1 (6 bases). Germline V gene data show CDR1 as MGHRA and CDR2 as YSYEKL. This CDR3 is 16 amino acids long. Trimming took 0 bases from V and 6 from J, leaving 16 bases between them. CDR3 coding DNA: TGCGCCAGCAGCCAAGATTATAGGGGGACGCGGGATACGCAGTATTTT. Protein sequence: CASSQDYRGTRDTQYF.